Below are 10 T cell receptor beta chains sequenced from a single sample in a study of cytotoxic CD8 clonotypes in ibrutinib-treated CLL. Profiling relied on immunoSEQ multiplex PCR, and the TCRdb table lists in-frame clones only, not all of them. The sample contains around 40,000 clones, 71% of which appear only once. Sequences were derived from PBMCs, sampled at disease progression, from a patient treated with ibrutinib. The receptors originated from a human donor with chronic lymphocytic leukemia.

This clone has more than one count but fewer than ten. The V gene is TRBV27, the J gene TRBJ1-6; no clear D. This CDR3 is 13 amino acids long. The ends were cut back, 2 bases at V and 13 bases at J, with 12 bases in the middle. The germline V gene encodes CDR1 MNHEY and CDR2 SMNVEV (reference sequence). CDR3 bases: TGTGCCAGCAGTTTAACCCCGACGGTCCCCCTCCACTTT. Translation gives CASSLTPTVPLHF.

This clone was observed once. This sequence joins TRBV19 and TRBJ2-3, with TRBD2 matching 10 bases. Trimming removed 1 base from V and 4 bases from J; junction bases left unmatched: 5. Germline V gives CDR1 LNHDA, CDR2 SQIVND (reference sequence). CDR3 length: 16 residues. CDR3 amino acids: CASSIGVAGGPDTQYF. The CDR3 nucleotides are TGTGCCAGTAGTATAGGGGTAGCGGGGGGTCCAGATACGCAGTATTTT.

The chain uses TRBV4-2 and TRBJ2-1; D call uncertain. The CDR3 consists of 13 residues. Per the germline V gene, CDR1 is LGHNA and CDR2 is YNFKEQ. The V end was cut by 1 base, the J end by 5 bases, with 6 bases between. CDR3 DNA sequence: TGTGCCAGCAGCCAAGGACTTCACAATGAGCAGTTCTTC. Amino acid sequence: CASSQGLHNEQFF.

The chain joins TRBV4-1 to TRBJ2-4; no clear D gene. This CDR3 has 17 amino acids. V was trimmed by 2 bases and J by 2 bases, leaving 16 bases between them. The germline CDR1 and CDR2 sequences are MGHRA and YSYEKL. CDR3 in DNA: TGCGCCAGCAGCCAACCGCTTGGTGGCGGTACCAAAAACATTCAGTACTTC. Protein sequence: CASSQPLGGGTKNIQYF.

This chain uses TRBV5-1 with TRBJ2-1; no clear D gene. The germline CDR1 and CDR2 sequences are SGHRS and YFSETQ. The V end was cut by 4 bases, the J end by 3 bases, with 14 bases between. The CDR3 extends over 15 amino acids. The CDR3 region is CASSLQGDGYNEQFF. The CDR3 bases are TGCGCCAGCAGCCTGCAAGGTGATGGCTACAATGAGCAGTTCTTC.

This clone was counted a single time. V usage is TRBV2 and J usage is TRBJ1-6; tentative D call: TRBD1 (5 bases). The germline V gene encodes CDR1 SNHLY and CDR2 FYNNEI. The CDR3 has 13 amino acids. V was pared by 8 bases and J by 5 bases, with 10 bases between. CDR3 sequence (DNA): TGTGCCAGCGAGGTGGGGGATAATTCACCCCTCCACTTT. This gives the protein CASEVGDNSPLHF.

The chain uses TRBV2 and TRBJ1-1; the D gene is possibly TRBD1 (6 bases). Germline CDR1 SNHLY, CDR2 FYNNEI. V was clipped by 6 bases and J by 0 bases, with 20 bases between them. This CDR3 is 17 amino acids long. DNA of the CDR3: TGTGCCAGCAGACCCTTTATGGGGGCCCCTATGAACACTGAAGCTTTCTTT. It yields the protein CASRPFMGAPMNTEAFF.

The chain employs TRBV5-1 and TRBJ2-7, with D possibly being TRBD1 (5 bases). Germline V gene lookup returns CDR1 SGHRS and CDR2 YFSETQ. The length of the CDR3 is 14 residues. Trimming stripped 0 bases from V and 2 bases from J, with 9 bases between. This CDR3 is CASSLEGAPYEQYF. The CDR3 nucleotides are TGCGCCAGCAGCTTGGAAGGGGCCCCCTACGAGCAGTACTTC.

This clone is a singleton in its sample. The chain recombines TRBV6-5 with TRBJ1-5, with TRBD1 as a possible D gene (5 bases). Germline-derived CDR1 and CDR2 are MNHEY and SVGAGI. There are 15 residues in the CDR3. Between the trimmed V and J ends, which lost 0 bases and 5 bases, there was a span of 11 bases. The CDR3 nucleotides read TGTGCCAGCAGTTACTCGACAGCCGAAGATCAGCCCCAGCATTTT. Translating it yields CASSYSTAEDQPQHF.

This chain uses TRBV4-1 with TRBJ1-5, with 10 positions matching TRBD1. V shed 4 bases, J shed 4 bases, and the junction held 4 bases outside the gene matches. Germline CDR1 is MGHRA and CDR2 is YSYEKL. The CDR3 sequence is 15 residues long. The CDR3 here is CASSLGTGENQPQHF. The CDR3 DNA reads as TGCGCCAGCAGCCTGGGGACAGGGGAGAATCAGCCCCAGCATTTT.